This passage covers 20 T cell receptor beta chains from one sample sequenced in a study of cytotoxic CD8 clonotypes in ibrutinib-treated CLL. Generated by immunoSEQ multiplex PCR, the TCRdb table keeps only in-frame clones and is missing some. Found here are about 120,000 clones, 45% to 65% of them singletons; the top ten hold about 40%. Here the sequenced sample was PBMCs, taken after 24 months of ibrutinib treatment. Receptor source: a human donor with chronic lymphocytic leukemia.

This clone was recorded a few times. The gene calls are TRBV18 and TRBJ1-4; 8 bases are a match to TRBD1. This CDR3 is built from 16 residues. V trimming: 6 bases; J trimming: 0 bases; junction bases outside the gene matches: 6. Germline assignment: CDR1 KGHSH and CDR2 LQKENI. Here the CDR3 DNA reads TGTGCCAGCTCCCCGGACAGGGAACCAACTAATGAAAAACTGTTTTTT. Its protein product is CASSPDREPTNEKLFF.

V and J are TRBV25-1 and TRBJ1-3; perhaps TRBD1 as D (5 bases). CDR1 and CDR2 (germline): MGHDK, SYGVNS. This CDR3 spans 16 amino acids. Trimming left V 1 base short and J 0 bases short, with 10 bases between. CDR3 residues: CASSELIGASGNTIYF. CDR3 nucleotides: TGTGCCAGCAGTGAATTAATCGGGGCCTCTGGAAACACCATATATTTT.

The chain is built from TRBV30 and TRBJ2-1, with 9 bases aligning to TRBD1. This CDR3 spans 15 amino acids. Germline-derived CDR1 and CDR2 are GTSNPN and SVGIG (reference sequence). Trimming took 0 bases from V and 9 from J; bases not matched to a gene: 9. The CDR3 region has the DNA TGTGCCTGGAGTGTACGGGACAGGGTGCGGGCTGAGCAGTTCTTC. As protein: CAWSVRDRVRAEQFF.

In DNA, the CDR3 is TGCGCCAGCAGCCTTGACGGTGCTAGCTCCTACGAGCAGTACTTC. Translation gives CASSLDGASSYEQYF. The J gene is TRBJ2-7, the V gene TRBV5-1, with D unclear. This CDR3 is 15 amino acids long. Trimming stripped 4 bases from V and 0 bases from J, with 14 bases between. Germline loops: CDR1 SGHRS, CDR2 YFSETQ.

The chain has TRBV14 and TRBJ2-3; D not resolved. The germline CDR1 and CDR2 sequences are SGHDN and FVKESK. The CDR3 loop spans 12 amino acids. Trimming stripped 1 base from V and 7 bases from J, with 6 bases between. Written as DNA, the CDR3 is TGTGCCAGCAGCCAAGTCTCCCATACGCAGTATTTT. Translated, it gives CASSQVSHTQYF.

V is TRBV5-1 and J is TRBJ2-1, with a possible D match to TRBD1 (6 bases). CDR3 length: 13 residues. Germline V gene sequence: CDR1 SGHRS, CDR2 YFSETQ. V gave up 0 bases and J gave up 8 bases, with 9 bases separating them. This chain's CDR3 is CASSLDRAHEQFF. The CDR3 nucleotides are TGCGCCAGCAGCTTGGACAGGGCCCATGAGCAGTTCTTC.

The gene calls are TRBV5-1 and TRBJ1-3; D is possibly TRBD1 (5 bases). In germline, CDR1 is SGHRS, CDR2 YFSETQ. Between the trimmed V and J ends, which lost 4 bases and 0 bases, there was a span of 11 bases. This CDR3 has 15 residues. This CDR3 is CASSVGTDSGNTIYF. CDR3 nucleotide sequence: TGCGCCAGCAGCGTGGGGACGGACTCTGGAAACACCATATATTTT.

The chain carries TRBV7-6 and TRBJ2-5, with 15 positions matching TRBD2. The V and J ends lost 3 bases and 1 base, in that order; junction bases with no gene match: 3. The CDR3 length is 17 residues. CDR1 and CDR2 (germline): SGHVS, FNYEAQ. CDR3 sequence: CASSLGLAGGGQETQYF. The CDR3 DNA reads TGTGCCAGCAGCTTGGGACTAGCGGGGGGAGGCCAAGAGACCCAGTACTTC.

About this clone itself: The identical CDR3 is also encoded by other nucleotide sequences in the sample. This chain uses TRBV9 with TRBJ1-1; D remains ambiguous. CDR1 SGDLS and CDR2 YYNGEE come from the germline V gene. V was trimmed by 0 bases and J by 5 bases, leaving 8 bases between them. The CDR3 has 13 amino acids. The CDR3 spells CASSVGGSTEAFF. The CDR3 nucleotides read TGTGCCAGCAGCGTAGGGGGAAGTACTGAAGCTTTCTTT.

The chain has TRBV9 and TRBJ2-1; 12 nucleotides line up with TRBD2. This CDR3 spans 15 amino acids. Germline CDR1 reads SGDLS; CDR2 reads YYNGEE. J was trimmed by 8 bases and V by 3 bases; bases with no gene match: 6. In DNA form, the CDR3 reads TGTGCCAGCAGCGGCGGACTAGCGGGGTGGTATGAGCAGTTCTTC. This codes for CASSGGLAGWYEQFF. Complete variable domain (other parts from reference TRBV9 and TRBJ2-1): DSGVTQTPKHLITATGQRVTLRCSPRSGDLSVYWYQQSLDQGLQFLIQYYNGEERAKGNILERFSAQQFPDLHSELNLSSLELGDSALYFCASSGGLAGWYEQFFGPGTRLTVL.

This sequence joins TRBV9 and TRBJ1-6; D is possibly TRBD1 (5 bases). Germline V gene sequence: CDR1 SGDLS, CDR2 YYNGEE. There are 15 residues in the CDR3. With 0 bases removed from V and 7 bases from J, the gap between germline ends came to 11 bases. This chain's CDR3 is CASSVADSRNSPLHF. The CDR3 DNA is TGTGCCAGCAGCGTAGCCGACAGTAGAAATTCACCCCTCCACTTT.

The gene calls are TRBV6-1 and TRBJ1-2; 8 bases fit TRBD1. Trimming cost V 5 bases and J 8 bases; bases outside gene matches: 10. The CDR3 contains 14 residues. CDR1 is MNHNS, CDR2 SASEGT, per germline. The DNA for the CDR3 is TGTGCCAGCAGTCCCCAGGACAGGGCGGGAGGCTACACCTTC. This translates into CASSPQDRAGGYTF.

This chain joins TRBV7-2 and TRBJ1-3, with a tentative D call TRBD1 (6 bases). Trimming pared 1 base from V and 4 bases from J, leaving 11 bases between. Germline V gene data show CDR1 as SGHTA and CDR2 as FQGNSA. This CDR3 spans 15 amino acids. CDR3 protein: CASSLVRGGGNTIYF. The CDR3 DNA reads TGTGCCAGCAGCTTAGTTCGAGGGGGGGGAAACACCATATATTTT.

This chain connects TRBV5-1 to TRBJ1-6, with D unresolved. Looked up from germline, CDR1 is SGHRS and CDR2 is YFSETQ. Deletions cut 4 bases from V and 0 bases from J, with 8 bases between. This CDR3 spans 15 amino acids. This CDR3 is CASSHSSSYNSPLHF. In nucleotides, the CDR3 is TGCGCCAGCAGCCACAGTAGCTCCTATAATTCACCCCTCCACTTT.

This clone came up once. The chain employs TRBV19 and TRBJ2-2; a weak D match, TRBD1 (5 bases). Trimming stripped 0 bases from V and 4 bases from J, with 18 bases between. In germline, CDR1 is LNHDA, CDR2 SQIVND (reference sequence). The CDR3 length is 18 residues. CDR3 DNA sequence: TGTGCCAGTAGTATAGATGGCAGGGCCCGGAAACTCACCGGGGAGCTGTTTTTT. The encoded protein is CASSIDGRARKLTGELFF.

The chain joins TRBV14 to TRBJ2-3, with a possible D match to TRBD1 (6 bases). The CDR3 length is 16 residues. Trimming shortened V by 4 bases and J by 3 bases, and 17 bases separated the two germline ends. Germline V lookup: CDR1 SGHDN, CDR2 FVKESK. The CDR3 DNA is TGTGCCAGCAGCCTTGGACAGACTATAACAACAGATACGCAGTATTTT. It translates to CASSLGQTITTDTQYF.

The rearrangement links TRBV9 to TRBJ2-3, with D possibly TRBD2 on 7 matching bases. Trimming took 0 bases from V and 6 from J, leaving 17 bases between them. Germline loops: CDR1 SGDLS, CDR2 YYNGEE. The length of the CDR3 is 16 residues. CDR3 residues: CASSVAIGGASDTQYF. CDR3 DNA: TGTGCCAGCAGCGTAGCTATAGGGGGGGCCAGCGATACGCAGTATTTT.

CDR3 amino acids: CASRTAVGGSEQYF. As DNA, the CDR3 is TGCGCCAGCAGGACAGCCGTAGGGGGTAGCGAGCAGTACTTC. The chain joins TRBV5-1 to TRBJ2-7; weak D call: TRBD1 (6 bases). V was cut by 5 bases and J by 6 bases, with 18 bases left in between. Germline loops: CDR1 SGHRS, CDR2 YFSETQ. The CDR3 has 14 amino acids.

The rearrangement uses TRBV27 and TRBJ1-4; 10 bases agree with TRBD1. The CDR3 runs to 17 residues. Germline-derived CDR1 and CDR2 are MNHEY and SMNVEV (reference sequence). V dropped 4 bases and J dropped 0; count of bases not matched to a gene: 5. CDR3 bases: TGTGCCAGCAGTTGGGACAGGGGTTCGGCAACTAATGAAAAACTGTTTTTT. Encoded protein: CASSWDRGSATNEKLFF.

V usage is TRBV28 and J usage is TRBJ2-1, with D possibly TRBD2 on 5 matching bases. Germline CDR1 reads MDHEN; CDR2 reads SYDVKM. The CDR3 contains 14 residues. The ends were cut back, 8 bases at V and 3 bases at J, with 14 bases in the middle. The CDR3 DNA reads TGTGCCAGCTTACCCCCCGGGAACTACAATGAGCAGTTCTTC. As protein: CASLPPGNYNEQFF.